The clone carrying this T cell receptor beta chain was seen only a few times. Its antigen is not known. Expressed TCRB transcripts were sequenced because the entire RNA isolate underwent reverse transcription. The repertoire was sequenced with immunoSEQ multiplex PCR; TCRdb's copy has only in-frame clones and lacks some. The repertoire holds around 310,000 clones, with around an eighth as singletons. This entry comes from a study of beta chain features in type 1 diabetes. Study outcomes and limitations: All four CD4+ subsets of Type 1 diabetes patients contained TCRB CDR3s that were moderately but significantly shorter.

This CDR3 region has 14 residues. Per the germline V gene, CDR1 is SNHLY and CDR2 is FYNNEI. The V segment lost 4 bases and the J segment 5 bases; nucleotides outside the gene matches: 7. J is TRBJ2-7 and V is TRBV2; 8 nucleotides agree with TRBD1. The receptor's source is a woman between 18 and 29 years old with type 1 diabetes. Sequenced material: naive CD4+ T cells from blood. The CDR3 bases are TGTGCCAGCAGTGCCCCGACAGGGGACGACGAGCAGTACTTC. Translation gives CASSAPTGDDEQYF. Using reference TRBV2 and TRBJ2-7 for the parts outside the CDR3, the full variable domain is EPEVTQTPSHQVTQMGQEVILRCVPISNHLYFYWYRQILGQKVEFLVSFYNNEISEKSEIFDDQFSVERPDGSNFTLKIRSTKLEDSAMYFCASSAPTGDDEQYFGPGTRLTVT.